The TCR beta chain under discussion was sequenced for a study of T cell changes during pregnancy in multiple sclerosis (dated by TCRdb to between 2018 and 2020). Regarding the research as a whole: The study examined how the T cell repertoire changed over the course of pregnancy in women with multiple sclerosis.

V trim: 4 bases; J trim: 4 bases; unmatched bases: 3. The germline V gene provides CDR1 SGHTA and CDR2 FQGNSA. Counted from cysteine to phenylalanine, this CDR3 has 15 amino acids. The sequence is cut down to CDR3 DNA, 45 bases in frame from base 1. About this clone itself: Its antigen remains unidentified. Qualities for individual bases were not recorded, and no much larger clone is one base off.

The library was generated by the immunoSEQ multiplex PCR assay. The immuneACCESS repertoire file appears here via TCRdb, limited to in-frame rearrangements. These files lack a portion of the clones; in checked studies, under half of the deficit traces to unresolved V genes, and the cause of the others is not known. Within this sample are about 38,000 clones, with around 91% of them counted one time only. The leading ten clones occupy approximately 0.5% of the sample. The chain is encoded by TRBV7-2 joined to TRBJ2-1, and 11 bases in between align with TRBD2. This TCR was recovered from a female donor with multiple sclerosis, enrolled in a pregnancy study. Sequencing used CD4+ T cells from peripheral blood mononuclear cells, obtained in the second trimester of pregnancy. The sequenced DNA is TGTGCCAGCAGCTCCCGGACTAGCGGGTACAATGAGCAGTTCTTC. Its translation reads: CASSSRTSGYNEQFF. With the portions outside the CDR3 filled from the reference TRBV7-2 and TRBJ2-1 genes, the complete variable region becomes GAGVSQSPSNKVTEKGKDVELRCDPISGHTALYWYRQSLGQGLEFLIYFQGNSAPDKSGLPSDRFSAERTGGSVSTLTIQRTQQEDSAVYLCASSSRTSGYNEQFFGPGTRLTVL.